Presented here are 21 T cell receptor beta chains from one specimen sequenced in a study of T cells in Graves' hyperthyroidism and ophthalmopathy. Amplification yielded TCR beta CDR3 regions, with RNA transcripts as the source. A set of HTBI primers served as the primers for a first-round RT-PCR of the TCR CDR3. MiXCR was run by TCRdb on the multiplex PCR reads, yielding one entry per CDR3 protein. This sample carries around 540,000 distinct CDR3 sequences, around 42% of them seen once, and the ten largest clones take just under 8.5%. Material for sequencing was peripheral blood or thyroid tissue (not recorded which). The source is a young woman with Graves' hyperthyroidism.

This sequence joins TRBV29-1 and TRBJ2-5, with D possibly being TRBD1 (5 bases). V lost 6 bases and J 0 bases, leaving 11 bases between the germline ends. Germline V lookup: CDR1 SQVTM, CDR2 ANQGSEA. CDR3 size: 13 residues. The CDR3 is CSVAAQDQETQYF. The CDR3 nucleotides read TGCAGCGTAGCTGCACAGGACCAAGAGACCCAGTACTTC.

A remark on this clonotype: Germline and junction disagree at one end, which may indicate a read error. The V gene is TRBV7-9, the J gene TRBJ1-2; 9 bases fit TRBD1. Per the germline V gene, CDR1 is SEHNR and CDR2 is FQNEAQ (reference sequence). CDR3 length: 10 amino acids. CDR3 sequence reads: CASSLTGGAF. For the CDR3, the DNA is TGTGCCAGCAGCCTAACAGGGGGCGCCTTC. Based on the CDR3 plus reference TRBV7-9 and TRBJ1-2, the full variable domain is DTGVSQNPRHKITKRGQNVTFRCDPISEHNRLYWYRQTLGQGPEFLTYFQNEAQLEKSRLLSDRFSAERPKGSFSTLEIQRTEQGDSAMYLCASSLTGGAFGSGTRLTVV.

The rearrangement joins TRBV14 to TRBJ2-2; TRBD1 is a possible D gene (6 bases). CDR3 length: 13 amino acids. Germline CDR1 and CDR2: SGHDN and FVKESK. Trimming took 1 base from V and 8 from J, leaving 8 bases between them. The CDR3 sequence is CASSQGTGGELFF. The CDR3 region has the DNA TGTGCCAGCAGCCAAGGCACAGGGGGGGAGCTGTTTTTT.

This chain connects TRBV29-1 to TRBJ1-2, with D uncertain. The CDR3 totals 8 residues. V lost 7 bases and J lost 10, with 7 bases in between. Germline CDR1 and CDR2: SQVTM and ANQGSEA. This CDR3 is CSGGDYTF. As DNA, the CDR3 is TGCAGCGGGGGTGACTACACCTTC. Complete variable domain (other parts from reference TRBV29-1 and TRBJ1-2): SAVISQKPSRDICQRGTSLTIQCQVDSQVTMMFWYRQQPGQSLTLIATANQGSEATYESGFVIDKFPISRPNLTFSTLTVSNMSPEDSSIYLCSGGDYTFGSGTRLTVV.

The V gene is TRBV9, the J gene TRBJ1-1; D remains ambiguous. Trimming took 4 bases from V and 8 from J, leaving 15 bases between them. Per the germline V gene, CDR1 is SGDLS and CDR2 is YYNGEE. CDR3 length equals 13 residues. The CDR3 DNA is TGTGCCAGCAGCCCCCCGGGAGATATGGAAGCTTTCTTT. Encoded protein: CASSPPGDMEAFF.

The chain carries TRBV7-9 and TRBJ2-7, with D possibly matching TRBD2 (5 bases). Germline CDR1 SEHNR, CDR2 FQNEAQ (reference sequence). V lost 4 bases, J lost 6 bases, and 22 bases lay in between. CDR3 length: 16 residues. The CDR3 DNA is TGTGCCAGCAGCTCACGGGTCGGTAGCGCTCGCCGCGAGCAGTACTTC. Its translation is CASSSRVGSARREQYF. The full variable domain, rest sourced from reference TRBV7-9 and TRBJ2-7, is DTGVSQNPRHKITKRGQNVTFRCDPISEHNRLYWYRQTLGQGPEFLTYFQNEAQLEKSRLLSDRFSAERPKGSFSTLEIQRTEQGDSAMYLCASSSRVGSARREQYFGPGTRLTVT.

This clonotype was counted ten times or more. This chain joins TRBV5-1 and TRBJ2-7, with TRBD1 as a possible D gene (6 bases). V was cut by 0 bases and J by 4 bases, with 11 bases left in between. The CDR3 spans 14 residues. Germline loops: CDR1 SGHRS, CDR2 YFSETQ. As DNA, the CDR3 is TGCGCCAGCAGCTTGGCTCTCACAGGGTACGAGCAGTACTTC. Protein product: CASSLALTGYEQYF.

As concerns this clonotype: Since the CDR3 does not end with the conserved phenylalanine or tryptophan, this likely comes from a read error. The DNA is left out, because the CDR3 cannot be placed on it with certainty; the CDR3 is given as TCRdb lists it. The chain joins TRBV10-3 to TRBJ2-6. Germline V gene lookup returns CDR1 ENHRY and CDR2 SYGVKD. The CDR3 is 15 residues long, counting both termini. The CDR3 is CAINRDSWGQRPDLI.

Only a few counts were recorded for this clonotype. The chain employs TRBV19 and TRBJ2-7, with 7 positions matching TRBD1. From germline, CDR1 is LNHDA and CDR2 SQIVND (reference sequence). The V and J ends lost 3 bases and 6 bases, in that order; junction bases with no gene match: 2. The CDR3 totals 12 residues. CDR3 in DNA: TGTGCCAGTAGTATTACAGGGGTCGAGCAGTACTTC. It codes for CASSITGVEQYF. The variable domain in full, with the rest retrieved from reference TRBV19 and TRBJ2-7, is DGGITQSPKYLFRKEGQNVTLSCEQNLNHDAMYWYRQDPGQGLRLIYYSQIVNDFQKGDIAEGYSVSREKKESFPLTVTSAQKNPTAFYLCASSITGVEQYFGPGTRLTVT.

This clonotype was observed many times. The chain couples TRBV29-1 to TRBJ1-3; no clear D. Germline CDR1 reads SQVTM; CDR2 reads ANQGSEA. The length of the CDR3 is 14 residues. Trimming shortened V by 6 bases and J by 0 bases, and 12 bases separated the two germline ends. In nucleotides, the CDR3 is TGCAGCGTGAAGGGCCGAGACTCTGGAAACACCATATATTTT. This sequence encodes CSVKGRDSGNTIYF.

This clonotype appeared a few times. J is TRBJ2-3 and V is TRBV10-2, with 8 nucleotides matching TRBD1. V shed 6 bases, J shed 6 bases, and the junction held 11 bases outside the gene matches. CDR1 and CDR2 (germline): WSHSY, SAAADI. CDR3 length: 15 amino acids. As DNA, the CDR3 is TGCGCCAGCAGGACCTGGACAGGGCGGTCTGATACGCAGTATTTT. It yields the protein CASRTWTGRSDTQYF.

In its sample, this clonotype was seen a few times. V is TRBV9 and J is TRBJ2-6; D not certain. The germline V and J ends were trimmed by 1 base and 4 bases, with 9 bases remaining between them. The CDR3 is made up of 15 amino acids. Germline V gene lookup returns CDR1 SGDLS and CDR2 YYNGEE. For the CDR3, the DNA is TGTGCCAGCAGCGTATGGGGTGGGGGGGCCAACGTCCTGACTTTC. This gives the protein CASSVWGGGANVLTF.

The count of this clonotype is one. V gene TRBV20-1 combines with J gene TRBJ2-7; D not certain. Trimming removed 4 bases from V and 2 bases from J, with 9 bases in between. The V gene's germline CDR1 is DFQATT and CDR2 SNEGSKA (reference sequence). This CDR3 comprises 12 residues. The CDR3 region has the DNA TGCAGTGCTAAGTTGCGTACCTACGAGCAGTACTTC. This translates into CSAKLRTYEQYF.

For the CDR3, the DNA is TGTGCCAGCAGTGCTGCCCGACAGGGGGCCCACACCTTC. This sequence encodes CASSAARQGAHTF. The chain has TRBV11-1 and TRBJ1-2; TRBD1 aligns across 10 bases. V was pared by 6 bases and J by 12 bases, with 10 bases of the junction left unmatched. CDR3 length: 13 residues. Germline CDR1 and CDR2: SGHAT and FQDESV (reference sequence).

The table lists this clonotype with many counts. Written as DNA, the CDR3 is TGTGCCAGCAGCACCCGGACAGGAATTAGCAATCAGCCCCAGCATTTT. Translated, it gives CASSTRTGISNQPQHF. The gene calls are TRBV7-8 and TRBJ1-5, with 7 bases identical to TRBD1. The germline V gene has CDR1 SGHVS and CDR2 FQNEAQ. V dropped 5 bases and J dropped 0; count of bases not matched to a gene: 7. CDR3 size: 16 residues. The complete variable domain, with remaining parts taken from reference TRBV7-8 and TRBJ1-5, reads GAGVSQSPRYKVAKRGQDVALRCDPISGHVSLFWYQQALGQGPEFLTYFQNEAQLDKSGLPSDRFFAERPEGSVSTLKIQRTQQEDSAVYLCASSTRTGISNQPQHFGDGTRLSIL.

CDR3 sequence reads: CAISTAGYEQYF. CDR3 nucleotide sequence: TGTGCCATCAGTACCGCAGGTTACGAGCAGTACTTC. The chain combines TRBV10-3 with TRBJ2-7; D remains unclear. The V gene's germline CDR1 is ENHRY and CDR2 SYGVKD. Trimming removed 5 bases from V and 4 bases from J, with 9 bases in between. The CDR3 spans 12 residues.

CDR3 DNA: TGTGCCATCAGTGAGTCCCTGGGGGACACTGAAGCTTTCTTT. It translates to CAISESLGDTEAFF. The V gene is TRBV10-3, the J gene TRBJ1-1; D perhaps matches TRBD1 (5 bases). Germline loops: CDR1 ENHRY, CDR2 SYGVKD. This CDR3 is built from 14 residues. V was clipped by 0 bases and J by 3 bases, with 8 bases between them.

V is TRBV11-1 and J is TRBJ1-4; D is perhaps TRBD1 (6 bases). The germline V gene has CDR1 SGHAT and CDR2 FQDESV (reference sequence). The CDR3 length is 18 residues. Trimming pared 5 bases from V and 8 bases from J, leaving 27 bases between. The CDR3 loop reads CASSDQRNGGPHWEKLFF. The CDR3 bases are TGTGCCAGCAGCGACCAACGTAATGGGGGCCCCCATTGGGAAAAACTGTTTTTT.

This clonotype was observed at least ten times. This chain connects TRBV29-1 to TRBJ1-1; D call uncertain. CDR1 SQVTM and CDR2 ANQGSEA come from the germline V gene. The germline V and J ends were trimmed by 2 bases and 5 bases, with 6 bases remaining between them. This CDR3 has 11 residues. CDR3 region: CSVEKVTEAFF. The CDR3 DNA follows: TGCAGCGTTGAAAAGGTGACTGAAGCTTTCTTT. Full variable domain (missing parts from reference TRBV29-1 and TRBJ1-1): SAVISQKPSRDICQRGTSLTIQCQVDSQVTMMFWYRQQPGQSLTLIATANQGSEATYESGFVIDKFPISRPNLTFSTLTVSNMSPEDSSIYLCSVEKVTEAFFGQGTRLTVV.

This chain links TRBV14 with TRBJ2-7, with D tentatively TRBD2 (5 bases). The V end lost 1 base, the J end lost 5 bases, and 18 bases lay between the germline ends. Germline assignment: CDR1 SGHDN and CDR2 FVKESK. CDR3 size: 16 residues. The CDR3 nucleotides read TGTGCCAGCAGCCAAGGGGCCCGTGACTACCTCCACGAGCAGTACTTC. Encoded protein: CASSQGARDYLHEQYF.

The chain is built from TRBV10-3 and TRBJ1-2, with a possible D match to TRBD1 (6 bases). Germline CDR1 reads ENHRY; CDR2 reads SYGVKD. There are 14 residues in the CDR3. Trimming took off 10 bases at V and 4 bases at J, with 19 bases between the two ends. CDR3: CASRPTGRAYGYTF. The CDR3 coding sequence is TGTGCCAGCAGACCCACAGGGAGAGCCTATGGCTACACCTTC.